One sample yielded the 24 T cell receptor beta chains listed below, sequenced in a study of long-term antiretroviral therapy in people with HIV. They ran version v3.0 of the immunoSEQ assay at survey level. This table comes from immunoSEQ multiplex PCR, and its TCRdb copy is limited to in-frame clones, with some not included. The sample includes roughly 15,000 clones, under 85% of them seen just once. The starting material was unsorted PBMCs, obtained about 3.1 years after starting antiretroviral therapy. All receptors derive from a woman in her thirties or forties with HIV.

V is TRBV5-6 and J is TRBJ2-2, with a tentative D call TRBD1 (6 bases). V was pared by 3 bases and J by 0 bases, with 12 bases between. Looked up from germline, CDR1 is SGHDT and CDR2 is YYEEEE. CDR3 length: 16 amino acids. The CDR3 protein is CASSSTGTPNTGELFF. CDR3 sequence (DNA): TGTGCCAGCAGCTCGACCGGGACACCGAACACCGGGGAGCTGTTTTTT.

As DNA, the CDR3 is TGTGCCAGCAGGTGGGACAGGATTTACGAGCAGTACTTC. Translating it yields CASRWDRIYEQYF. V gene TRBV6-1 combines with J gene TRBJ2-7; TRBD1 matches at 8 bases. V shed 6 bases, J shed 4 bases, and the junction held 5 bases outside the gene matches. There are 13 residues in the CDR3. Germline V gives CDR1 MNHNS, CDR2 SASEGT.

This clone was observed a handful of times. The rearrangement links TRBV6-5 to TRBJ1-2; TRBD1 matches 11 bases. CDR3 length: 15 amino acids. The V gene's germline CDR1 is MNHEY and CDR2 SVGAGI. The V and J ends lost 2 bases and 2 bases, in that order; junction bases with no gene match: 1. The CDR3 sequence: CASSYRTGGNYGYTF. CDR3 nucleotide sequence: TGTGCCAGCAGTTACAGGACAGGGGGCAACTATGGCTACACCTTC.

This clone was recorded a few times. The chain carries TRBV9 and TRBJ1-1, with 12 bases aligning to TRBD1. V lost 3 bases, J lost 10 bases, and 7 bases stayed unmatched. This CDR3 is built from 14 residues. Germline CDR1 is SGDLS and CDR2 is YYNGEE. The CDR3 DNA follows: TGTGCCAGCAGCGGCGGGACAGGGGGCGGGGGAGCTTTCTTT. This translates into CASSGGTGGGGAFF.

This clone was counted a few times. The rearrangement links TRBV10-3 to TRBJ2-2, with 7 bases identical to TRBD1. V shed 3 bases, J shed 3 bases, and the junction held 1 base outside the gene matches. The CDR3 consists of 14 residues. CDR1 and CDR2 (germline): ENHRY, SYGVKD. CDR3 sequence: CAISERGHTGELFF. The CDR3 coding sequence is TGTGCCATCAGTGAAAGGGGGCACACCGGGGAGCTGTTTTTT.

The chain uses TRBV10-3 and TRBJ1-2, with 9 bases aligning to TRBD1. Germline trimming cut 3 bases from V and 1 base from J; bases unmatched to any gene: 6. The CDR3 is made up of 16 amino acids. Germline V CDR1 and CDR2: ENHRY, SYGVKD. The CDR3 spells CAISEPDRGVNYGYTF. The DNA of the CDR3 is TGTGCCATCAGTGAACCCGACAGGGGGGTTAACTATGGCTACACCTTC.

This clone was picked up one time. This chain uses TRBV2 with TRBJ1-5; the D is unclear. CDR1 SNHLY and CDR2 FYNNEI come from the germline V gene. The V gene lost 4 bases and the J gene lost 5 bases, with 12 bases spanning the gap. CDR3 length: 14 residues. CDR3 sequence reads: CASSGGWGHQPQHF. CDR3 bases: TGTGCCAGCAGTGGCGGGTGGGGTCATCAGCCCCAGCATTTT.

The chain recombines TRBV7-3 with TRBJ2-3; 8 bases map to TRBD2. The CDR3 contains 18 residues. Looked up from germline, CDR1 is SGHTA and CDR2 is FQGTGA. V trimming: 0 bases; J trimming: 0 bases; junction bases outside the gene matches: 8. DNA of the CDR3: TGTGCCAGCAGCTTAACGGTCCGAAGCGGGGGCAGCACAGATACGCAGTATTTT. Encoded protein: CASSLTVRSGGSTDTQYF.

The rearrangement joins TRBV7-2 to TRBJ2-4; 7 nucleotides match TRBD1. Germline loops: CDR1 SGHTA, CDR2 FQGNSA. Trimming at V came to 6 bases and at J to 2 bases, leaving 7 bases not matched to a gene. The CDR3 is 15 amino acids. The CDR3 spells CASRQTGMTKNIQYF. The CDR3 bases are TGTGCCAGCAGACAGACAGGGATGACCAAAAACATTCAGTACTTC.

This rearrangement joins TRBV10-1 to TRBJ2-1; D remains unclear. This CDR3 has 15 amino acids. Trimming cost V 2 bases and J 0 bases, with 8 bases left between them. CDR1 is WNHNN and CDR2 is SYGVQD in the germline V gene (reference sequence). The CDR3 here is CASSEPGSSYNEQFF. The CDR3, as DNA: TGCGCCAGCAGTGAGCCGGGTAGCTCCTACAATGAGCAGTTCTTC.

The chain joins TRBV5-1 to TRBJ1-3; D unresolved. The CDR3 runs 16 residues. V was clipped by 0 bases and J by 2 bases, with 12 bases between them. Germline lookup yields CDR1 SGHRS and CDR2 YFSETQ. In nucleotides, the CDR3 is TGCGCCAGCAGCTTGGGGCAGGCCACCCCTGGAAACACCATATATTTT. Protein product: CASSLGQATPGNTIYF.

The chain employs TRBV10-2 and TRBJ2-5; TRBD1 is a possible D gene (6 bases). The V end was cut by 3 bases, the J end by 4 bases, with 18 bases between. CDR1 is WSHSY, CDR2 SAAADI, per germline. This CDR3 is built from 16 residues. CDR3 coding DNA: TGCGCCAGCAGTGATCTATCCAGGGGTGAGGGAGAGACCCAGTACTTC. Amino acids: CASSDLSRGEGETQYF.

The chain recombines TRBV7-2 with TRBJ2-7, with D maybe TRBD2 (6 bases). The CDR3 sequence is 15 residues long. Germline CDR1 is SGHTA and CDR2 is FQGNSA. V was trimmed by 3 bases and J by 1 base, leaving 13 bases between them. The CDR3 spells CASSFAFGGSYEQYF. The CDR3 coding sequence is TGTGCCAGCAGCTTTGCCTTTGGAGGGTCCTACGAGCAGTACTTC.

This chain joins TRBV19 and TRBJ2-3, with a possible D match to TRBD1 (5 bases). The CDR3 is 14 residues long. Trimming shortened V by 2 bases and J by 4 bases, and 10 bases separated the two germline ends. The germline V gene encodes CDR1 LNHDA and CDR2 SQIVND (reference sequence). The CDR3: CASSIIWGADTQYF. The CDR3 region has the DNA TGTGCCAGTAGTATAATCTGGGGCGCAGATACGCAGTATTTT.

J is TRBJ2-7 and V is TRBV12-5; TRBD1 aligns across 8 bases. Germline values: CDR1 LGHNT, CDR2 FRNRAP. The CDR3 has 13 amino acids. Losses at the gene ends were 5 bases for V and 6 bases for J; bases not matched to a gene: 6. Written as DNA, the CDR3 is TGTGCTAGTGGTCCGGACAGGGTGGGCGAGCAGTACTTC. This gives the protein CASGPDRVGEQYF.

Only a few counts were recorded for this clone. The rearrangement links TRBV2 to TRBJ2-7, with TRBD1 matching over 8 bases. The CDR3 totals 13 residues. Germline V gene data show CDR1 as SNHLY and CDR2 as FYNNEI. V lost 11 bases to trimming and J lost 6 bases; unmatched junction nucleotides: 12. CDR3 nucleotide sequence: TGTGCCTCAGTCAGGGGGCCGGTCGGCGAGCAGTACTTC. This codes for CASVRGPVGEQYF.

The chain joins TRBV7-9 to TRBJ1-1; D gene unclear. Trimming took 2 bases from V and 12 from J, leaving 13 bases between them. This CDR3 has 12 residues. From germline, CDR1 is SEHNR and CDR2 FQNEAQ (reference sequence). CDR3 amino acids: CASSLSEQLSFF. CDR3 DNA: TGTGCCAGCAGCTTATCTGAACAGCTTTCTTTCTTT.

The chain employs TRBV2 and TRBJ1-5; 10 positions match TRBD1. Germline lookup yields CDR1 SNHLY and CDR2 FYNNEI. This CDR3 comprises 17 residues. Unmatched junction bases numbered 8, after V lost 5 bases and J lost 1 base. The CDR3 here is CASSFLTGGFSNQPQHF. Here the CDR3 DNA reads TGTGCCAGCAGTTTCCTGACAGGGGGCTTCAGCAATCAGCCCCAGCATTTT.

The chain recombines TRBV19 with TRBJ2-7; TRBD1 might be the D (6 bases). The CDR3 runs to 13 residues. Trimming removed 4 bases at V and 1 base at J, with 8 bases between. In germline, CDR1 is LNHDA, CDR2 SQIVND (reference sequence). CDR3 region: CASSNGQSYEQYF. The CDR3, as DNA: TGTGCCAGTAGTAACGGACAGTCCTACGAGCAGTACTTC.

The CDR3 reads CASSFQGGPYNEQFF. The CDR3 region has the DNA TGCGCCAGCAGCTTCCAGGGGGGCCCCTACAATGAGCAGTTCTTC. The J gene is TRBJ2-1, the V gene TRBV5-1, with TRBD1 as a possible D gene (7 bases). Germline CDR1 SGHRS, CDR2 YFSETQ. The CDR3 sequence is 15 residues long. The V gene lost 2 bases and the J gene lost 2 bases, with 11 bases spanning the gap.

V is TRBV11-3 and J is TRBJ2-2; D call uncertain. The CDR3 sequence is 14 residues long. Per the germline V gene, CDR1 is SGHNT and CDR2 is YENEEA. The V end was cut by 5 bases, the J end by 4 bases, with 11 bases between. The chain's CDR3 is CASSPGGGTGELFF. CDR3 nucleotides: TGTGCCAGCAGCCCAGGCGGTGGCACCGGGGAGCTGTTTTTT.

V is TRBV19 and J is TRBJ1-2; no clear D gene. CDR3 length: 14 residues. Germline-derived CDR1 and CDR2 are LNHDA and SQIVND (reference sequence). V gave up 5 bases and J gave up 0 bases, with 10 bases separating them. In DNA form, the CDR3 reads TGTGCCAGTAGTCAACATCGGACTAACTATGGCTACACCTTC. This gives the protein CASSQHRTNYGYTF.

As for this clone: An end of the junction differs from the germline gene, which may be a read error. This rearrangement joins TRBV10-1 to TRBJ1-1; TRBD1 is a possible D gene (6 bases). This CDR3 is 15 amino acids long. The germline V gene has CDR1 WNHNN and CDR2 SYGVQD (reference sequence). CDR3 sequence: CATSPGTQKNTEAFF. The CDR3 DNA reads TGCGCCACCAGTCCCGGGACACAGAAGAACACTGAAGCTTTCTTT.

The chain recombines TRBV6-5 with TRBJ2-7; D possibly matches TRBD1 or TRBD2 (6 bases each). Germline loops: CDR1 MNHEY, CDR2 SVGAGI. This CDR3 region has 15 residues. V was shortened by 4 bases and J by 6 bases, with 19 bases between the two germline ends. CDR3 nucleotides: TGTGCCAGCAGTTGGGCGCGGGACATCCCGTCCGAGCAGTACTTC. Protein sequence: CASSWARDIPSEQYF.